This T cell receptor (beta chain) was sequenced during a study of T cell responses to AZD1222 COVID-19 vaccine. Pooling was applied to second doses at about 4 or about 12 weeks. V gave up 7 bases and J gave up 7 bases; unmatched junction bases: 5. Per the germline V gene, CDR1 is GTSNPN and CDR2 is SVGIG (reference sequence). The CDR3 is made up of 13 amino acids. Some clones are missing from TCRdb's copy, which holds only in-frame ones; the method was immunoSEQ multiplex PCR. The table has roughly 160,000 clones, under 95% seen once. This chain joins TRBV30 and TRBJ1-6; TRBD1 matches 9 bases. The source material was peripheral blood, sampled 28 days after the second AZD1222 dose. The origin of this receptor is an adult who received the AZD1222 COVID-19 vaccine. The CDR3 nucleotides read TGTGCCTCGCAAGGACAGGGGAATTCACCCCTCCACTTT. This sequence encodes CASQGQGNSPLHF.